Each of the 25 T cell receptor beta chains below was sequenced from the same sample in a study of cytomegalovirus exposure and HLA in healthy donors. This PCR relied on a set of 60 Vbeta primers and 13 Jbeta primers. Libraries were prepared by immunoSEQ multiplex PCR; TCRdb keeps only in-frame clonotypes and omits some of them. The data show some 170,000 clones, 60% to 80% seen once. Specimen: PBMCs. These receptors were taken from a man between 18 and 29 years old in good health and CMV-seropositive.

The chain joins TRBV30 to TRBJ2-1; TRBD2 aligns across 8 bases. The CDR3 length is 15 residues. The trim removed 1 base at V and 6 bases at J, leaving 8 bases unmatched. Germline V gives CDR1 GTSNPN, CDR2 SVGIG (reference sequence). The CDR3 sequence: CAWSERGRRFNEQFF. The CDR3, as DNA: TGTGCCTGGAGTGAGCGGGGGCGCCGTTTCAATGAGCAGTTCTTC.

V is TRBV6-5 and J is TRBJ1-3; 7 bases are a match to TRBD1. Germline V gene lookup returns CDR1 MNHEY and CDR2 SVGAGI. This CDR3 contains 14 residues. The V segment lost 5 bases and the J segment 4 bases; nucleotides outside the gene matches: 5. The CDR3 bases are TGTGCCAGCAGTCTTAGGGGGCCCGGAAACACCATATATTTT. Translation: CASSLRGPGNTIYF.

V is TRBV7-2 and J is TRBJ2-7; 13 nucleotides agree with TRBD2. Germline lookup yields CDR1 SGHTA and CDR2 FQGNSA. V shed 9 bases, J shed 5 bases, and the junction held 4 bases outside the gene matches. The CDR3 length is 13 residues. CDR3 DNA: TGTGCCAGTGAGGGACTAGCGGGGCACGAGCAGTACTTC. This translates into CASEGLAGHEQYF.

The rearrangement joins TRBV7-3 to TRBJ2-2; the match to TRBD1 covers 7 bases. In germline, CDR1 is SGHTA, CDR2 FQGTGA. V shed 6 bases and J 5 bases; nucleotides not matched to a gene: 3. This CDR3 spans 13 amino acids. CDR3 amino acids: CASRDRPTGELFF. The CDR3 DNA reads as TGTGCCAGCAGGGACAGGCCAACCGGGGAGCTGTTTTTT.

V usage is TRBV7-9 and J usage is TRBJ1-4; D might be TRBD1 (5 bases). Trimming cost V 1 base and J 8 bases, with 14 bases left between them. The germline CDR1 and CDR2 sequences are SEHNR and FQNEAQ (reference sequence). The CDR3 has 15 amino acids. In nucleotides, the CDR3 is TGTGCCAGCAGCTTAGAGGCAGGGCGATGGGAAAAACTGTTTTTT. It translates to CASSLEAGRWEKLFF.

This chain links TRBV30 with TRBJ1-5; 8 nucleotides agree with TRBD1. Germline assignment: CDR1 GTSNPN and CDR2 SVGIG (reference sequence). The CDR3 runs 15 residues. V was clipped by 2 bases and J by 0 bases; unmatched bases: 3. Written as DNA, the CDR3 is TGTGCCTGGAGTCCGGACAGGGATAGCAATCAGCCCCAGCATTTT. Amino acids: CAWSPDRDSNQPQHF.

In this sample, this clone turned up a few times. The chain has TRBV11-2 and TRBJ2-7; D is uncertain. V shed 1 base and J shed 2 bases, with 9 bases lying between them. The CDR3 is 14 residues long. Germline lookup yields CDR1 SGHAT and CDR2 FQNNGV. The CDR3 loop reads CASSLVFGPYEQYF. The CDR3 nucleotides are TGTGCCAGCAGCTTAGTATTCGGTCCCTACGAGCAGTACTTC.

This chain joins TRBV5-1 and TRBJ2-3; D gene unclear. Trimming shortened V by 2 bases and J by 2 bases, and 9 bases separated the two germline ends. The CDR3 has 14 amino acids. Germline lookup yields CDR1 SGHRS and CDR2 YFSETQ. The CDR3 loop reads CASSFRRTTDTQYF. CDR3 in DNA: TGCGCCAGCAGCTTCCGGAGAACCACAGATACGCAGTATTTT.

The chain employs TRBV27 and TRBJ1-6; possibly TRBD1 for D (6 bases). The CDR3 sequence is 13 residues long. Germline-derived CDR1 and CDR2 are MNHEY and SMNVEV (reference sequence). The V end lost 4 bases, the J end lost 11 bases, and 12 bases lay between the germline ends. The CDR3 loop reads CASSSVQGTPLHF. The DNA for the CDR3 is TGTGCCAGCAGTTCAGTGCAGGGGACACCCCTCCACTTT.

The chain uses TRBV5-1 and TRBJ1-1; the D gene is possibly TRBD1 (6 bases). Germline assignment: CDR1 SGHRS and CDR2 YFSETQ. The CDR3 extends over 13 amino acids. Deletions cut 1 base from V and 6 bases from J, with 10 bases between. The CDR3 here is CASSLKQGPEAFF. CDR3 sequence (DNA): TGCGCCAGCAGCTTGAAACAGGGTCCTGAAGCTTTCTTT.

The chain joins TRBV9 to TRBJ1-3; D is undetermined. The CDR3 has 16 amino acids. The V gene's germline CDR1 is SGDLS and CDR2 YYNGEE. With 0 bases removed from V and 2 bases from J, the gap between germline ends came to 12 bases. Here the CDR3 DNA reads TGTGCCAGCAGCGTAGGGGCGGGAGCGGCTGGAAACACCATATATTTT. Protein product: CASSVGAGAAGNTIYF.

V gene TRBV7-9 combines with J gene TRBJ2-1; no reliable D call. Per germline, CDR1 SEHNR and CDR2 FQNEAQ (reference sequence). The CDR3 is made up of 12 amino acids. V was trimmed by 2 bases and J by 9 bases, leaving 8 bases between them. CDR3 sequence reads: CASSLYTTEQFF. For the CDR3, the DNA is TGTGCCAGCAGCTTATACACCACTGAGCAGTTCTTC.

V and J are TRBV6-1 and TRBJ2-1; D is possibly TRBD2 (5 bases). Trimming cost V 4 bases and J 7 bases, with 17 bases left between them. CDR1 is MNHNS and CDR2 is SASEGT in the germline V gene. The length of the CDR3 is 15 residues. For the CDR3, the DNA is TGTGCCAGCAGTGTCTCTCCGGGAAGGGTAAATGAGCAGTTCTTC. Protein product: CASSVSPGRVNEQFF.

V and J are TRBV29-1 and TRBJ1-2, with 7 positions matching TRBD1. V shed 5 bases and J 7 bases; nucleotides not matched to a gene: 25. This CDR3 contains 18 residues. The V gene's germline CDR1 is SQVTM and CDR2 ANQGSEA. Written as DNA, the CDR3 is TGCAGCGTTCCCGTTTCAAGCTACTCGACAGGGAGGTCGAGTGGCTACACCTTC. Translating it yields CSVPVSSYSTGRSSGYTF.

This clone is a singleton in its sample. CDR3 bases: TGTGCCAGCAGCCTGGATGGGGGGAGAGAGACCCAGTACTTC. Translating gives CASSLDGGRETQYF. The chain combines TRBV9 with TRBJ2-5; a weak D match, TRBD2 (6 bases). Trimming left V 4 bases short and J 4 bases short, with 14 bases between. Germline V gene lookup returns CDR1 SGDLS and CDR2 YYNGEE. The CDR3 is made up of 14 amino acids.

This clone was recorded only once. The chain employs TRBV4-1 and TRBJ1-5; the match to TRBD1 covers 7 bases. J was trimmed by 3 bases and V by 4 bases; bases with no gene match: 6. Germline-derived CDR1 and CDR2 are MGHRA and YSYEKL. The CDR3 is 15 residues long. CDR3 coding DNA: TGCGCCAGCAGCCCAGGAGGGACAGTCAATCAGCCCCAGCATTTT. Amino acid sequence: CASSPGGTVNQPQHF.

J is TRBJ1-1 and V is TRBV11-2, with D possibly matching TRBD1 (6 bases). The CDR3 totals 16 residues. The V gene lost 5 bases and the J gene lost 2 bases, with 18 bases spanning the gap. From germline, CDR1 is SGHAT and CDR2 FQNNGV. This CDR3 reads CASSRDIGAGNTEAFF. The CDR3 DNA follows: TGTGCCAGCAGCCGGGACATTGGGGCTGGAAACACTGAAGCTTTCTTT.

The chain joins TRBV19 to TRBJ2-3; 7 bases agree with TRBD1. Trimming removed 8 bases from V and 1 base from J; junction bases left unmatched: 9. From germline, CDR1 is LNHDA and CDR2 SQIVND (reference sequence). This CDR3 is built from 15 residues. The CDR3 region has the DNA TGTGCCAGTGCAACTACAGGGGTTGGCACAGATACGCAGTATTTT. As protein: CASATTGVGTDTQYF.

The V and J genes are TRBV5-1 and TRBJ1-1; D is uncertain. V lost 0 bases to trimming and J lost 1 base, with 10 bases between them. The CDR3 has 15 residues. Germline V gene lookup returns CDR1 SGHRS and CDR2 YFSETQ. DNA for the CDR3: TGCGCCAGCAGCTTGGTTTGGGAGCCGAACACTGAAGCTTTCTTT. This codes for CASSLVWEPNTEAFF. Supplemented by reference TRBV5-1 and TRBJ1-1, the full variable domain reads KAGVTQTPRYLIKTRGQQVTLSCSPISGHRSVSWYQQTPGQGLQFLFEYFSETQRNKGNFPGRFSGRQFSNSRSEMNVSTLELGDSALYLCASSLVWEPNTEAFFGQGTRLTVV.

This clone was seen only once. This sequence joins TRBV7-2 and TRBJ1-5; the D is unclear. Germline V gene data show CDR1 as SGHTA and CDR2 as FQGNSA. The CDR3 spans 15 residues. Trimming took 0 bases from V and 6 from J, leaving 12 bases between them. The CDR3 loop reads CASSLAGRGSQPQHF. The CDR3 coding sequence is TGTGCCAGCAGCTTAGCAGGCCGAGGAAGTCAGCCCCAGCATTTT.

The chain carries TRBV7-9 and TRBJ2-1; 10 nucleotides align to TRBD2. CDR3 size: 14 residues. Germline V gives CDR1 SEHNR, CDR2 FQNEAQ (reference sequence). Trimming removed 5 bases from V and 8 bases from J; junction bases left unmatched: 6. CDR3 DNA sequence: TGTGCCAGCAGCCTCCTAGCGGGAGTTGATGAGCAGTTCTTC. Its translation: CASSLLAGVDEQFF. The variable domain in full, with the rest retrieved from reference TRBV7-9 and TRBJ2-1, is DTGVSQNPRHKITKRGQNVTFRCDPISEHNRLYWYRQTLGQGPEFLTYFQNEAQLEKSRLLSDRFSAERPKGSFSTLEIQRTEQGDSAMYLCASSLLAGVDEQFFGPGTRLTVL.

This chain connects TRBV19 to TRBJ2-1; 9 nucleotides match TRBD2. The V gene's germline CDR1 is LNHDA and CDR2 SQIVND (reference sequence). The V segment lost 5 bases and the J segment 5 bases; nucleotides outside the gene matches: 7. The CDR3 loop spans 15 amino acids. DNA for the CDR3: TGTGCCAGTAGTTTCTTAGCGGGAGCCAACAATGAGCAGTTCTTC. This translates into CASSFLAGANNEQFF.

This rearrangement joins TRBV5-1 to TRBJ2-1; weak D call: TRBD2 (5 bases). V lost 3 bases and J lost 13, with 14 bases in between. Germline CDR1 reads SGHRS; CDR2 reads YFSETQ. The CDR3 is 12 amino acids. The CDR3 here is CASSYNRDNQFF. DNA for the CDR3: TGCGCCAGCAGCTATAACCGGGATAATCAGTTCTTC.

This chain connects TRBV23-1 to TRBJ1-4; 8 bases align to TRBD1. TRBV23-1 is identified as an open reading frame with a role that is uncertain. CDR3 length: 13 residues. Germline trimming cut 7 bases from V and 8 bases from J; bases unmatched to any gene: 6. In DNA, the CDR3 is TGCGCCAGCAAAGGGGGACAGGAAGAAAAACTGTTTTTT. Its translation: CASKGGQEEKLFF.

The chain carries TRBV4-2 and TRBJ1-4, with unresolved D. Deletions cut 3 bases from V and 7 bases from J, with 3 bases between. From germline, CDR1 is LGHNA and CDR2 YNFKEQ. CDR3 length: 11 amino acids. The CDR3 protein is CASSQSEKLFF. CDR3 DNA sequence: TGTGCCAGCAGCCAGAGTGAAAAACTGTTTTTT.